What follows are 32 T cell receptor beta chains derived from one specimen sequenced in a study of CD8 T cells in ankylosing spondylitis. TCRdb passed the 5' RACE reads through MiXCR, listing each CDR3 protein once. The repertoire consists of about 540,000 distinct CDR3 sequences, with roughly an eighth occurring once and the leading ten covering approximately 6.3%. No antigens are known for them. Findings of the study overall: It appeared that ankylosing spondylitis blood was characterized by a TCR beta motif of roughly 8 highly homologous variants.

The sequenced sample consisted of blood, either unsorted or a sorted T cell fraction (not recorded which). The receptors were gathered from a male donor with ankylosing spondylitis.

This clonotype appeared a few times. The chain joins TRBV6-2 or TRBV6-3 to TRBJ2-1; 9 bases fit TRBD2. This CDR3 comprises 15 residues. Germline loops: CDR1 MNHEY, CDR2 SVGEGT. The V and J ends lost 4 bases and 6 bases, in that order; junction bases with no gene match: 7. The CDR3 spells CASSFFSGSGNEQFF. The CDR3 coding sequence is TGTGCCAGCAGTTTCTTTAGCGGGAGTGGCAATGAGCAGTTCTTC.

This clonotype occurred many times. The chain joins TRBV11-2 to TRBJ1-4; D is unresolved. Germline-derived CDR1 and CDR2 are SGHAT and FQNNGV. The CDR3 sequence is 12 residues long. V was pared by 3 bases and J by 8 bases, with 7 bases between. The CDR3 protein is CASSLGEEKLFF. The CDR3 DNA is TGTGCCAGCAGCTTGGGCGAGGAAAAACTGTTTTTT.

The gene calls are TRBV2 and TRBJ1-5; TRBD1 is a possible D gene (5 bases). The ends were cut back, 2 bases at V and 3 bases at J, with 17 bases in the middle. The CDR3 extends over 17 amino acids. Germline V gene lookup returns CDR1 SNHLY and CDR2 FYNNEI. Here the CDR3 reads CASSEILVGVNNQPQHF. The CDR3 bases are TGTGCCAGCAGTGAAATATTAGTAGGGGTAAACAATCAGCCCCAGCATTTT.

The rearrangement joins TRBV11-2 to TRBJ1-1; D gene uncertain. The germline V and J ends were trimmed by 3 bases and 6 bases, with 11 bases remaining between them. The CDR3 loop spans 13 amino acids. In germline, CDR1 is SGHAT, CDR2 FQNNGV. The CDR3 sequence is CASSFSQDAEAFF. The CDR3 DNA reads TGTGCCAGCAGCTTTTCCCAGGATGCTGAAGCTTTCTTT.

This clonotype showed up just a few times. The CDR3, as DNA: TGTGCCAGCAGCATTGGGGCGGGACAGCATTTT. Translation gives CASSIGAGQHF. The rearrangement joins TRBV2 to TRBJ1-5; tentative D call: TRBD1 (5 bases). The V gene lost 6 bases and the J gene lost 13 bases, with 13 bases spanning the gap. The CDR3 has 11 residues. Germline V gene data show CDR1 as SNHLY and CDR2 as FYNNEI. Complete variable domain (other parts from reference TRBV2 and TRBJ1-5): EPEVTQTPSHQVTQMGQEVILRCVPISNHLYFYWYRQILGQKVEFLVSFYNNEISEKSEIFDDQFSVERPDGSNFTLKIRSTKLEDSAMYFCASSIGAGQHFGDGTRLSIL.

Ten or more counts support this clonotype. The chain recombines TRBV5-1 with TRBJ2-1; 10 nucleotides line up with TRBD2. The CDR3 is 15 residues long. CDR1 is SGHRS and CDR2 is YFSETQ in the germline V gene. V shed 7 bases, J shed 2 bases, and the junction held 6 bases outside the gene matches. The DNA for the CDR3 is TGCGCCAGCGAGGCTAGCGGGAGTCCCTACAATGAGCAGTTCTTC. It encodes CASEASGSPYNEQFF.

This chain joins TRBV5-1 and TRBJ2-1, with D hard to call. V was cut by 2 bases and J by 0 bases, with 9 bases left in between. Per the germline V gene, CDR1 is SGHRS and CDR2 is YFSETQ. This CDR3 region has 15 residues. Written as DNA, the CDR3 is TGCGCCAGCAGCTTCACCACGAGCTCCTACAATGAGCAGTTCTTC. Its translation: CASSFTTSSYNEQFF. The full variable domain, rest sourced from reference TRBV5-1 and TRBJ2-1, is KAGVTQTPRYLIKTRGQQVTLSCSPISGHRSVSWYQQTPGQGLQFLFEYFSETQRNKGNFPGRFSGRQFSNSRSEMNVSTLELGDSALYLCASSFTTSSYNEQFFGPGTRLTVL.

This clonotype was detected many times. The chain links TRBV29-1 to TRBJ1-2; unclear D gene. This CDR3 spans 14 amino acids. Between the trimmed V and J ends, which lost 6 bases and 8 bases, there was a span of 22 bases. In germline, CDR1 is SQVTM, CDR2 ANQGSEA. The CDR3 region has the DNA TGCAGCGTACTTAAATGGACGGGAGGCACGGGCTACACCTTC. It codes for CSVLKWTGGTGYTF.

This clonotype was seen a few times. This chain links TRBV4-1 with TRBJ1-5; the D gene is possibly TRBD1 (6 bases). V was cut by 4 bases and J by 4 bases, with 14 bases left in between. This CDR3 has 15 amino acids. CDR1 and CDR2 from the germline V gene are MGHRA and YSYEKL. The CDR3 sequence is CASSPLGGVNQPQHF. The DNA for the CDR3 is TGCGCCAGCAGCCCGTTGGGGGGCGTGAATCAGCCCCAGCATTTT.

The gene calls are TRBV12-3 or TRBV12-4 and TRBJ2-7; no definite D call. CDR3 length equals 13 residues. The V end was cut by 3 bases, the J end by 1 base, with 7 bases between. DNA for the CDR3: TGTGCCAGCAGTTTCGGGCAGTCCTACGAGCAGTACGTC. Residues: CASSFGQSYEQYV.

The sample holds a few counts of this clonotype. The rearrangement uses TRBV4-1 and TRBJ2-5, with D tentatively TRBD1 (6 bases). Germline-derived CDR1 and CDR2 are MGHRA and YSYEKL. There are 16 residues in the CDR3. V was pared by 0 bases and J by 1 base, with 12 bases between. This CDR3 reads CASSQESRGVQETQYF. CDR3 sequence (DNA): TGCGCCAGCAGCCAAGAGTCCAGGGGAGTCCAAGAGACCCAGTACTTC.

This clonotype was seen repeatedly, ten times or more. The J gene is TRBJ2-1, the V gene TRBV7-2; TRBD2 matches 11 bases. V gave up 2 bases and J gave up 5 bases; unmatched junction bases: 2. CDR1 SGHTA and CDR2 FQGNSA come from the germline V gene. This CDR3 has 15 amino acids. Here the CDR3 DNA reads TGTGCCAGCAGCTTACGGGGACTAGCGGACAATGAGCAGTTCTTC. This gives the protein CASSLRGLADNEQFF.

In DNA, the CDR3 is TGCAGTGCTAGAGGCCCGGGACAGGAGAAAAACATTCAGTACTTC. Its translation is CSARGPGQEKNIQYF. The chain combines TRBV20-1 with TRBJ2-4, with 8 positions matching TRBD1. Germline CDR1 and CDR2: DFQATT and SNEGSKA (reference sequence). Unmatched junction bases numbered 6, after V lost 1 base and J lost 4 bases. The CDR3 extends over 15 amino acids.

This clonotype was found many times. The V and J genes are TRBV5-1 and TRBJ2-1; 9 bases fit TRBD2. The CDR3 has 18 amino acids. The V gene's germline CDR1 is SGHRS and CDR2 YFSETQ. V shed 0 bases and J 0 bases; nucleotides not matched to a gene: 7. CDR3 residues: CASSLVAGGPGSYNEQFF. The CDR3 nucleotides are TGCGCCAGCAGCTTGGTCGCGGGAGGGCCCGGCTCCTACAATGAGCAGTTCTTC.

This clonotype was seen ten or more times. The genes are TRBV10-3 and TRBJ2-3; D is perhaps TRBD2 (5 bases). The CDR3 totals 13 residues. Trimming cost V 10 bases and J 2 bases, with 13 bases left between them. Germline CDR1 and CDR2: ENHRY and SYGVKD. The CDR3 protein is CATSPGVTDTQYF. For the CDR3, the DNA is TGTGCCACCTCCCCCGGGGTCACAGATACGCAGTATTTT.

The chain uses TRBV19 and TRBJ2-7, with D tentatively TRBD2 (5 bases). The CDR3 sequence is 14 residues long. Between the trimmed V and J ends, which lost 1 base and 1 base, there was a span of 8 bases. Germline V lookup: CDR1 LNHDA, CDR2 SQIVND (reference sequence). For the CDR3, the DNA is TGTGCCAGTAGTATAGTGGACTCTTCCTACGAGCAGTACTTC. Amino acid sequence: CASSIVDSSYEQYF.

The chain links TRBV10-3 to TRBJ1-5; the match to TRBD1 covers 9 bases. The germline gives CDR1 ENHRY, CDR2 SYGVKD. The CDR3 covers 13 residues. V lost 7 bases and J lost 5; bases outside the gene matches: 3. The CDR3 region has the DNA TGTGCCATCAACCGGGACAGGGATCAGCCCCAGCATTTT. This codes for CAINRDRDQPQHF.

This CDR3 reads CASSSQGGLSYNEQFF. Written as DNA, the CDR3 is TGTGCCAGTAGTTCTCAGGGGGGGCTTTCCTACAATGAGCAGTTCTTC. This sequence joins TRBV19 and TRBJ2-1; D possibly uses TRBD1 or TRBD2 (7 bases each). The CDR3 is 16 residues long. Trimming stripped 5 bases from V and 1 base from J, with 15 bases between. The germline V gene has CDR1 LNHDA and CDR2 SQIVND (reference sequence).

This clonotype was seen only a few times. The V call is TRBV12-3 or TRBV12-4, the J call TRBJ1-1; D gene uncertain. The CDR3 loop spans 12 amino acids. With 4 bases removed from V and 7 bases from J, the gap between germline ends came to 10 bases. The CDR3 here is CASSSGRIEAFF. The CDR3 nucleotides are TGTGCCAGCAGTTCCGGACGGATTGAAGCTTTCTTT.

This clonotype showed up just a few times. This chain joins TRBV25-1 and TRBJ1-3; no clear D gene. The length of the CDR3 is 15 residues. The ends were cut back, 1 base at V and 1 base at J, with 8 bases in the middle. Germline loops: CDR1 MGHDK, CDR2 SYGVNS. The DNA of the CDR3 is TGTGCCAGCAGTGAATGGCAGGTTTCTGGAAACACCATATATTTT. Encoded protein: CASSEWQVSGNTIYF.

V usage is TRBV20-1 and J usage is TRBJ1-4, with D maybe TRBD1 (5 bases). Germline V gene sequence: CDR1 DFQATT, CDR2 SNEGSKA (reference sequence). CDR3 size: 13 residues. Trimming left V 1 base short and J 4 bases short, with 7 bases between. CDR3 DNA sequence: TGCAGTGCTAGAGGGGGCCTTAATGAAAAACTGTTTTTT. Translation gives CSARGGLNEKLFF.

This clonotype showed up just a few times. The chain is built from TRBV20-1 and TRBJ2-7; TRBD2 matches at 9 bases. V was clipped by 3 bases and J by 3 bases; unmatched bases: 9. Germline values: CDR1 DFQATT, CDR2 SNEGSKA (reference sequence). The CDR3 is 15 residues long. The CDR3 region is CSARIGASGIYEQYF. CDR3 sequence (DNA): TGCAGTGCTAGGATAGGGGCTAGCGGGATCTACGAGCAGTACTTC.

J is TRBJ2-1 and V is TRBV12-3 or TRBV12-4; 8 positions agree with TRBD2. The length of the CDR3 is 14 residues. V trimming: 7 bases; J trimming: 6 bases; junction bases outside the gene matches: 8. The CDR3 region has the DNA TGTGCCAGCAACCCGACTAGCGCGATCAATGAGCAGTTCTTC. The encoded protein is CASNPTSAINEQFF.

The chain couples TRBV5-6 to TRBJ2-1; D is ambiguous. This CDR3 has 12 residues. The germline V gene has CDR1 SGHDT and CDR2 YYEEEE. V was pared by 7 bases and J by 6 bases, with 11 bases between. The CDR3 is CASAPSSNEQFF. As DNA, the CDR3 is TGTGCCAGCGCGCCCAGCTCCAATGAGCAGTTCTTC.

In its sample, this clonotype was seen a few times. This sequence joins TRBV14 and TRBJ2-5, with 10 bases fitting TRBD2. Germline assignment: CDR1 SGHDN and CDR2 FVKESK. The CDR3 totals 16 residues. The trim removed 0 bases at V and 4 bases at J, leaving 5 bases unmatched. CDR3: CASSQELLAGVETQYF. In DNA, the CDR3 is TGTGCCAGCAGCCAAGAACTGCTAGCGGGAGTAGAGACCCAGTACTTC.

V gene TRBV10-3 combines with J gene TRBJ2-7, with 8 nucleotides matching TRBD2. V gave up 5 bases and J gave up 2 bases; unmatched junction bases: 2. In germline, CDR1 is ENHRY, CDR2 SYGVKD. CDR3 size: 13 residues. The CDR3 protein is CAISSGSTYEQYF. In nucleotides, the CDR3 is TGTGCCATCAGTAGCGGGAGTACCTACGAGCAGTACTTC.

This rearrangement joins TRBV4-2 to TRBJ1-5, with D possibly matching TRBD1 (5 bases). This CDR3 contains 16 residues. Between the trimmed V and J ends, which lost 1 base and 3 bases, there was a span of 13 bases. Germline V CDR1 and CDR2: LGHNA, YNFKEQ. The CDR3: CASSQVSGQNNQPQHF. For the CDR3, the DNA is TGTGCCAGCAGCCAAGTCTCAGGGCAGAACAATCAGCCCCAGCATTTT.

This clonotype was seen a few times. The CDR3 DNA is TGCGCCAGCAGCTTGTACACAGTCTCTGGGGCCAACGTCCTGACTTTC. As protein: CASSLYTVSGANVLTF. J is TRBJ2-6 and V is TRBV5-1, with unresolved D. CDR1 and CDR2 from the germline V gene are SGHRS and YFSETQ. V was shortened by 1 base and J by 0 bases, with 8 bases between the two germline ends. The CDR3 loop spans 16 amino acids.

The chain couples TRBV3-1 to TRBJ2-3, with TRBD2 matching 13 bases. After removal of 3 bases from V and 8 bases from J, the junction contained 2 bases not matched to a gene. The CDR3 has 14 amino acids. Germline V lookup: CDR1 LGHDT, CDR2 YNNKEL (reference sequence). CDR3 in amino acids: CASSHGTSGVTQYF. The CDR3, as DNA: TGTGCCAGCAGCCACGGGACTAGCGGGGTTACGCAGTATTTT.

In this sample, this clonotype turned up many times. The CDR3 is CASSFSNPPGQGYEQFF. CDR3 in DNA: TGCGCCAGCAGCTTTTCTAACCCACCGGGACAGGGCTATGAGCAGTTCTTC. The chain links TRBV5-1 to TRBJ2-1; TRBD1 agrees at 9 bases. The CDR3 runs to 17 residues. V lost 2 bases, J lost 8 bases, and 14 bases stayed unmatched. The germline V gene has CDR1 SGHRS and CDR2 YFSETQ.

This rearrangement joins TRBV20-1 to TRBJ2-3; TRBD1 agrees at 11 bases. Losses at the gene ends were 0 bases for V and 0 bases for J; bases not matched to a gene: 8. CDR1 and CDR2 from the germline V gene are DFQATT and SNEGSKA (reference sequence). CDR3 length: 18 amino acids. The DNA of the CDR3 is TGCAGTGCTAGAGATCGACGGACAGGGGGCCTCAGCACAGATACGCAGTATTTT. Translation gives CSARDRRTGGLSTDTQYF.

The chain joins TRBV14 to TRBJ2-2, with no clear D. CDR3 length equals 12 residues. From germline, CDR1 is SGHDN and CDR2 FVKESK. The V end was cut by 5 bases, the J end by 6 bases, with 7 bases between. The CDR3 is CASSYGPGELFF. In nucleotides, the CDR3 is TGTGCCAGCAGCTACGGGCCCGGGGAGCTGTTTTTT.